This T cell receptor beta chain came from a study of T cell changes during pregnancy in multiple sclerosis (dated by TCRdb to about 2019). Regarding the complete study: The study examined how the T cell repertoire changed over the course of pregnancy in women with multiple sclerosis.

Including the terminal cysteine and phenylalanine, the CDR3 comprises 15 residues. Left in the record is the CDR3 DNA by itself, 45 bases read in frame from the first base. CDR1 and CDR2 are read off the germline V gene as SNHLY and FYNNEI. V is reduced by 0 bases and J by 4 bases, leaving a spacing of 12 bases between them. A note on this clone: The specificity of this receptor is unknown. Base qualities are not provided; no much larger clone lies one nucleotide away.

The library relied on the immunoSEQ multiplex PCR assay. TCRdb holds this immuneACCESS table with in-frame rearrangements only. Some clones are missing; in checked studies, unresolved V genes explain under half, and the rest has no known cause. This sample gives under 90,000 clones in total; roughly 94% of them show up just once. The top ten hold approximately 0.92% of the sample. This sequence originates from a female donor in good health, enrolled as a control in a pregnancy study. Sequencing was performed on peripheral blood, taken in the second trimester of pregnancy. The V gene is TRBV2 and the J gene is TRBJ1-2; no D gene call is confident. For the CDR3, the sequence is CASSEALTEIYGYTF. DNA sequence: TGTGCCAGCAGTGAAGCGCTTACAGAAATCTATGGCTACACCTTC. Where the CDR3 stops, the reference TRBV2 and TRBJ1-2 genes take over; the full variable domain is EPEVTQTPSHQVTQMGQEVILRCVPISNHLYFYWYRQILGQKVEFLVSFYNNEISEKSEIFDDQFSVERPDGSNFTLKIRSTKLEDSAMYFCASSEALTEIYGYTFGSGTRLTVV.